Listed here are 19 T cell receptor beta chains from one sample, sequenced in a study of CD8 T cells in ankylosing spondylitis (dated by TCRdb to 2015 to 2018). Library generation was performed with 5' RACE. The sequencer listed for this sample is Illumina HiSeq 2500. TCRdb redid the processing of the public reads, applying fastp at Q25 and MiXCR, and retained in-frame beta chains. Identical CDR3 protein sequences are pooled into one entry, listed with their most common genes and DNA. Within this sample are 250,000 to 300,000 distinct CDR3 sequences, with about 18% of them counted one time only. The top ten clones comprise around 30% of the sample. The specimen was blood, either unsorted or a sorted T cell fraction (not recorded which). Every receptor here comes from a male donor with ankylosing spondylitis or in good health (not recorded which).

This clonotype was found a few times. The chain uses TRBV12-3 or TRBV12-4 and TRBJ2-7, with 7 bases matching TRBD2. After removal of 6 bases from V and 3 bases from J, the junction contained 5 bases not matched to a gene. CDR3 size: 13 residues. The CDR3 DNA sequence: TGTGCCAGCAGCCCTTCTAGCGGCTACGAGCAGTACTTC. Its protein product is CASSPSSGYEQYF.

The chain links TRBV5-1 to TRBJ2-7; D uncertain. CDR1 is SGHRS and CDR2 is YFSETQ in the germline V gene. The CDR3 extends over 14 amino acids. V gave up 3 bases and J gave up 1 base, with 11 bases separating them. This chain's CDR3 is CASSSSPSSYEQYF. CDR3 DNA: TGCGCCAGCAGCTCCAGCCCTTCTTCCTACGAGCAGTACTTC.

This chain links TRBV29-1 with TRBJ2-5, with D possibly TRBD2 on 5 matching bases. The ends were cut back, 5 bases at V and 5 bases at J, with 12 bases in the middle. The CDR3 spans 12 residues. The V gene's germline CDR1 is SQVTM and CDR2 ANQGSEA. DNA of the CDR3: TGCAGCGTTAACGGGATGTGGGAGACCCAGTACTTC. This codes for CSVNGMWETQYF.

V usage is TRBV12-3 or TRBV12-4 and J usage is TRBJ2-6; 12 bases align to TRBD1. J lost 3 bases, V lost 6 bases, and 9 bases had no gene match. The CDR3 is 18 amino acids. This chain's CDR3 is CASRHLGTGGDGANVLTF. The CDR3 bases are TGTGCCAGCAGACACCTCGGGACAGGGGGCGATGGGGCCAACGTCCTGACTTTC.

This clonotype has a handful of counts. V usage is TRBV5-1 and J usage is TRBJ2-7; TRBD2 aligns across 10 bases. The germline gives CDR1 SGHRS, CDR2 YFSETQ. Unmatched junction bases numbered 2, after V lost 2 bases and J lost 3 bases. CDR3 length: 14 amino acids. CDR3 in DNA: TGCGCCAGCAGCTTCGTAGCGGGGGGCTACGAGCAGTACTTC. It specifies CASSFVAGGYEQYF. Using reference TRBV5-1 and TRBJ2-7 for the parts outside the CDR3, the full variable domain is KAGVTQTPRYLIKTRGQQVTLSCSPISGHRSVSWYQQTPGQGLQFLFEYFSETQRNKGNFPGRFSGRQFSNSRSEMNVSTLELGDSALYLCASSFVAGGYEQYFGPGTRLTVT.

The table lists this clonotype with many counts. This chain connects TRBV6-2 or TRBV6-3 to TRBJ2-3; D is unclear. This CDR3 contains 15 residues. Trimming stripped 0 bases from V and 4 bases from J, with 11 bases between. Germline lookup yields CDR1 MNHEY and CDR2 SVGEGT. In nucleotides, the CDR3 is TGTGCCAGCAGTTACTCGAGATCGGTAGCAGATACGCAGTATTTT. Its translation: CASSYSRSVADTQYF.

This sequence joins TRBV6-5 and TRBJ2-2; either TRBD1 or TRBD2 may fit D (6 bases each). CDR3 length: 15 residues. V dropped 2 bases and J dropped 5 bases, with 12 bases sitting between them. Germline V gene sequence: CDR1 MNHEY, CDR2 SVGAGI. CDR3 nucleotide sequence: TGTGCCAGCAGTTACAGGGGGGCCGCGACCGGGGAGCTGTTTTTT. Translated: CASSYRGAATGELFF.

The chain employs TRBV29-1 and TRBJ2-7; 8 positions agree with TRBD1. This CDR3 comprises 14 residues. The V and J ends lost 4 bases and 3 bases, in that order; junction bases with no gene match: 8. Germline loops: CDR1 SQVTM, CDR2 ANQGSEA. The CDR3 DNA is TGCAGCGTTGTTTTTCCTGGACAGGGCTACGAGCAGTACTTC. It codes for CSVVFPGQGYEQYF.

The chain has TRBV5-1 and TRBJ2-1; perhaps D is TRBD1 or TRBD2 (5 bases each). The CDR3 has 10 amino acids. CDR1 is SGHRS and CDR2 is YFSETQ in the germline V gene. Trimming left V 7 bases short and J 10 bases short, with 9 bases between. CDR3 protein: CASGGTEQFF. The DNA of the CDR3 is TGCGCCAGCGGGGGTACGGAGCAGTTCTTC. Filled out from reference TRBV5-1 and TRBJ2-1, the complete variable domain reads KAGVTQTPRYLIKTRGQQVTLSCSPISGHRSVSWYQQTPGQGLQFLFEYFSETQRNKGNFPGRFSGRQFSNSRSEMNVSTLELGDSALYLCASGGTEQFFGPGTRLTVL.

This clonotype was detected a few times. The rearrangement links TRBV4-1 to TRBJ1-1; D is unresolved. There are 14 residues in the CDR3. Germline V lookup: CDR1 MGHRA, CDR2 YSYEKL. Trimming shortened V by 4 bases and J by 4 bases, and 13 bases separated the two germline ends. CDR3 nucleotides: TGCGCCAGCAGCCTCTCGGGAGCCTCCACTGAAGCTTTCTTT. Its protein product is CASSLSGASTEAFF.

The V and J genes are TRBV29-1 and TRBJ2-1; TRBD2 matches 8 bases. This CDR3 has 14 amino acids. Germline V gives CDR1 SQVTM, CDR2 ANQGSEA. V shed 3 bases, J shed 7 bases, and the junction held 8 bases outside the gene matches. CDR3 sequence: CSVDWGLGLNEQFF. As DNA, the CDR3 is TGCAGCGTTGATTGGGGACTAGGGTTGAATGAGCAGTTCTTC.

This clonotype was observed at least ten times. The CDR3: CASSPGMNTEAFF. In nucleotides, the CDR3 is TGTGCCAGCAGTCCGGGGATGAACACTGAAGCTTTCTTT. V gene TRBV28 combines with J gene TRBJ1-1; D uncertain. The CDR3 extends over 13 amino acids. V was trimmed by 5 bases and J by 0 bases, leaving 7 bases between them. Germline CDR1 reads MDHEN; CDR2 reads SYDVKM.

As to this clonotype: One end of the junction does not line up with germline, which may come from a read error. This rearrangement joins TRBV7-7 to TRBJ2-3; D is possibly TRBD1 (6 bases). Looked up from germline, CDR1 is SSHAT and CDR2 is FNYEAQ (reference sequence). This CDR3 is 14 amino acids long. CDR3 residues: CASSPRGGSDTQYF. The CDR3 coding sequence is TGTGCTAGCAGCCCCAGGGGTGGGTCAGATACGCAGTATTTT. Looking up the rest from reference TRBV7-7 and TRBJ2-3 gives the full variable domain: GAGVSQSPRYKVTKRGQDVTLRCDPISSHATLYWYQQALGQGPEFLTYFNYEAQPDKSGLPSDRFSAERPEGSISTLTIQRTEQRDSAMYRCASSPRGGSDTQYFGPGTRLTVL.

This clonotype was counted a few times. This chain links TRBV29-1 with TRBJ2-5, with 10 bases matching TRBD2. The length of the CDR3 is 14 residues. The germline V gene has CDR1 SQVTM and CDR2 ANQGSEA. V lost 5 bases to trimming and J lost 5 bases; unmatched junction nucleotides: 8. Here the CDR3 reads CSVWLAGAGETQYF. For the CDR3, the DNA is TGCAGCGTTTGGCTAGCGGGAGCTGGGGAGACCCAGTACTTC.

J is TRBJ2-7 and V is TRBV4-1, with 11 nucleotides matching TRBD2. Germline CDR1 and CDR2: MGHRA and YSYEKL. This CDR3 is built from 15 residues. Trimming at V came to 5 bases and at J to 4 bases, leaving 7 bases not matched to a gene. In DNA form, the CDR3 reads TGCGCCAGCAGCTTGACTAGCGGGAAGGGGTACGAGCAGTACTTC. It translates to CASSLTSGKGYEQYF.

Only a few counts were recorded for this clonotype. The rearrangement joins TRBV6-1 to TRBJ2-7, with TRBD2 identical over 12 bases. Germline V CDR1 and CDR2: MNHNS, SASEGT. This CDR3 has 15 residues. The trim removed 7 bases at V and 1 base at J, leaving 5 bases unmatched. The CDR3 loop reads CASKPGLAGSYEQYF. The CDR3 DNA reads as TGTGCCAGCAAGCCTGGACTAGCGGGATCCTACGAGCAGTACTTC.

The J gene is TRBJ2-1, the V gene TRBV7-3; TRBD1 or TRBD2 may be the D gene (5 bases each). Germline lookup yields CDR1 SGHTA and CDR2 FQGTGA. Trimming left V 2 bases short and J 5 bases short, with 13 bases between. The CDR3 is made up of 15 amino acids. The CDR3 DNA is TGTGCCAGCAGCTTAGGGGGTGGGAGAAACAATGAGCAGTTCTTC. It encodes CASSLGGGRNNEQFF.

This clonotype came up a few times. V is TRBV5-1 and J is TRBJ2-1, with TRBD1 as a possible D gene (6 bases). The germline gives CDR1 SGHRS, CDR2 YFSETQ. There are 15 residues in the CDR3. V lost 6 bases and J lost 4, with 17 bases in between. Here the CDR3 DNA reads TGCGCCAGCAACTTACAGGGAAACACGTACAATGAGCAGTTCTTC. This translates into CASNLQGNTYNEQFF. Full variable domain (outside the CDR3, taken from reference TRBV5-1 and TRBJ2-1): KAGVTQTPRYLIKTRGQQVTLSCSPISGHRSVSWYQQTPGQGLQFLFEYFSETQRNKGNFPGRFSGRQFSNSRSEMNVSTLELGDSALYLCASNLQGNTYNEQFFGPGTRLTVL.

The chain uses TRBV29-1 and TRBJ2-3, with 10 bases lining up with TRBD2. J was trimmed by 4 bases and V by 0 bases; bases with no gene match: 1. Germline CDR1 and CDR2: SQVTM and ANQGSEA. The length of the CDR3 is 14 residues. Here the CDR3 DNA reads TGCAGCGTTGAAGACGGACTAGCGGCAGATACGCAGTATTTT. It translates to CSVEDGLAADTQYF.